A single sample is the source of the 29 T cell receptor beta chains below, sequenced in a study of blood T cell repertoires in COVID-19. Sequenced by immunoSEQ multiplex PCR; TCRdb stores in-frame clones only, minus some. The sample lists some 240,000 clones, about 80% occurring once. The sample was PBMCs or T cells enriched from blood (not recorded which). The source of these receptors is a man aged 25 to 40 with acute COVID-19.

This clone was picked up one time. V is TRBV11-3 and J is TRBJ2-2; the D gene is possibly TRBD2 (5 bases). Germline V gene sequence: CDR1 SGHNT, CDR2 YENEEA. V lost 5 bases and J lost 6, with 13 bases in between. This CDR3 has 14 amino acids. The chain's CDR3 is CASSREPLAGELFF. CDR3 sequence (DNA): TGTGCCAGCAGCCGGGAACCGCTGGCCGGGGAGCTGTTTTTT.

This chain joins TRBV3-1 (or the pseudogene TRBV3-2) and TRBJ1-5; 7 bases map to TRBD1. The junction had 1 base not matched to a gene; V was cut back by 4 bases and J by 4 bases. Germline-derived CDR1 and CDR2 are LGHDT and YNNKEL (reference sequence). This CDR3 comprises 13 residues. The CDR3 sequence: CASSPQGNQPQHF. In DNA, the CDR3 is TGTGCCAGCAGCCCACAGGGGAATCAGCCCCAGCATTTT.

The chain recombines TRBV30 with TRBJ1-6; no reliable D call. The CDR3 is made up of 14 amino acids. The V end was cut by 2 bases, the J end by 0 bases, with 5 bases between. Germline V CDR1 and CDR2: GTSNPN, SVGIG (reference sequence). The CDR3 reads CAWSKSSYNSPLHF. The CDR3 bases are TGTGCCTGGAGTAAGAGCTCCTATAATTCACCCCTCCACTTT.

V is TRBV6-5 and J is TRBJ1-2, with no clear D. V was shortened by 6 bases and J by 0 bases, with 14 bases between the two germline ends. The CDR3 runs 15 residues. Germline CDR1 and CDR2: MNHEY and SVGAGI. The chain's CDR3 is CASRSQLNSNYGYTF. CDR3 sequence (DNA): TGTGCCAGCAGGTCCCAGTTGAATTCTAACTATGGCTACACCTTC.

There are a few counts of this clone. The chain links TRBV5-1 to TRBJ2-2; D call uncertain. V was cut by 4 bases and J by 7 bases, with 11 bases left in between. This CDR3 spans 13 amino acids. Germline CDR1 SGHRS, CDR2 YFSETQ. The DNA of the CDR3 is TGCGCCAGCAGCACTCAACCGGGCGGGGAGCTGTTTTTT. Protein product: CASSTQPGGELFF.

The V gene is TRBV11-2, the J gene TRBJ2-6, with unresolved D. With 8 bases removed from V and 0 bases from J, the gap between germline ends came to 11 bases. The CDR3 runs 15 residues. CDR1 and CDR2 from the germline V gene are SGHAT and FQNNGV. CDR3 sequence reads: CASGARVSGANVLTF. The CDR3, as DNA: TGTGCCAGCGGCGCCCGGGTCTCTGGGGCCAACGTCCTGACTTTC.

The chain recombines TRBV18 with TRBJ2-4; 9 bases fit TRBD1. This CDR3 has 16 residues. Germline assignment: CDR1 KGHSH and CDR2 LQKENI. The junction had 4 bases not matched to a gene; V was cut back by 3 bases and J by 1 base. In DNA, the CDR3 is TGTGCCAGCTCACCTCAAGGACAGGGGGCCAAAAACATTCAGTACTTC. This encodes CASSPQGQGAKNIQYF.

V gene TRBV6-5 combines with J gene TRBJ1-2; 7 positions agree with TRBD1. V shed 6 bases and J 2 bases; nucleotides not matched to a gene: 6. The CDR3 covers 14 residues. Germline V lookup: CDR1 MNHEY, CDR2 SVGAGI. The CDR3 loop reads CASRLGTDNYGYTF. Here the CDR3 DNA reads TGTGCCAGCAGGCTCGGGACAGACAACTATGGCTACACCTTC.

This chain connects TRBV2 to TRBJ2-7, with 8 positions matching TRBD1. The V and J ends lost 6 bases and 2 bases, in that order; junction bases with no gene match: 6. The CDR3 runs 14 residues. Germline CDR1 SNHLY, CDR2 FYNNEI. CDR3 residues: CASSWDRTTYEQYV. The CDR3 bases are TGTGCCAGCAGCTGGGACAGGACAACCTACGAGCAGTACGTC.

For the CDR3, the DNA is TGTGCCAGCAGCCCCCGTGACCGGGGGAGTGAAGCTTTCTTT. Its protein product is CASSPRDRGSEAFF. The genes are TRBV11-3 and TRBJ1-1, with D perhaps matching TRBD1 (5 bases). V was shortened by 5 bases and J by 7 bases, with 17 bases between the two germline ends. The germline gives CDR1 SGHNT, CDR2 YENEEA. This CDR3 is 14 amino acids long.

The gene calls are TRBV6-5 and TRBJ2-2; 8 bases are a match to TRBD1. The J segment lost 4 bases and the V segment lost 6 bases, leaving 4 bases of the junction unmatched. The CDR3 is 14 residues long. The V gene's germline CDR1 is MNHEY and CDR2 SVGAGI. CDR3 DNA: TGTGCCAGCAGCCAGGGGGCGGGCACCGGGGAGCTGTTTTTT. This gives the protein CASSQGAGTGELFF.

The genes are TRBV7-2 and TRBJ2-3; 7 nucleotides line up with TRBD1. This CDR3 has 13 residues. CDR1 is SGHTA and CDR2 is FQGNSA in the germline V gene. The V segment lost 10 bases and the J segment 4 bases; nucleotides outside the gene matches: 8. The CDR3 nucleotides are TGTGCCAAAAGGGGTCAGGGGGCAGATACGCAGTATTTT. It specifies CAKRGQGADTQYF.

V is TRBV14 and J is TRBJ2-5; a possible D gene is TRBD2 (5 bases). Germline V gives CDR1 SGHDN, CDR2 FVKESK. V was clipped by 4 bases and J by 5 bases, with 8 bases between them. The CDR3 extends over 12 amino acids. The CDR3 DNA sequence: TGTGCCAGCAGCCTGGACTGGGAGACCCAGTACTTC. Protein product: CASSLDWETQYF.

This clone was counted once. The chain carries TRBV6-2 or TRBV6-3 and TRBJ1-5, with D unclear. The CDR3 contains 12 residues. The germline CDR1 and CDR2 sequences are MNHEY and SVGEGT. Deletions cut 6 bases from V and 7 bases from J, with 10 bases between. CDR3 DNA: TGTGCCAGCAGCCCGGCGGGGCAGCCCCAGCATTTT. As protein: CASSPAGQPQHF.

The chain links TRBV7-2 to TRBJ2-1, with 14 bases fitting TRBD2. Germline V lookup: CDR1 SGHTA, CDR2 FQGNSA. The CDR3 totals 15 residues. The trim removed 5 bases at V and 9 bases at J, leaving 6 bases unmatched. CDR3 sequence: CASSNPGLAGVEQFF. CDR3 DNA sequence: TGTGCCAGCAGCAACCCGGGACTAGCGGGAGTTGAGCAGTTCTTC.

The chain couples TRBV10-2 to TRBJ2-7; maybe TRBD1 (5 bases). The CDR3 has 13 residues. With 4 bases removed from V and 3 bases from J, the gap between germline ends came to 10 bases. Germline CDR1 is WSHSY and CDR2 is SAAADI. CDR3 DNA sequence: TGCGCCAGCAGTGGGGTGGGGCTCTACGAGCAGTACGTC. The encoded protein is CASSGVGLYEQYV.

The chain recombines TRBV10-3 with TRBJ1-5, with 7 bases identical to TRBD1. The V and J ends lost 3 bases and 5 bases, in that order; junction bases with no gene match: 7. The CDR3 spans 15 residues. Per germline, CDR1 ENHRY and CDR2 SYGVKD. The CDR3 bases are TGTGCCATCAGTGAATTCGCAGGGGGAGATCAGCCCCAGCATTTT. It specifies CAISEFAGGDQPQHF.

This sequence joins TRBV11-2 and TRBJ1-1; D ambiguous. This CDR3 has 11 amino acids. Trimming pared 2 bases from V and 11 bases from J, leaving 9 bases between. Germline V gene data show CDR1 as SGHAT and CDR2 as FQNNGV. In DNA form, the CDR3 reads TGTGCCAGCAGCTTAACGACCGGGGCTTTCTTT. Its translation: CASSLTTGAFF.

This CDR3 is CASNLAKDLGYEQYV. CDR3 in DNA: TGTGCCAGCAACCTCGCCAAGGACTTGGGCTACGAGCAGTACGTC. This chain uses TRBV6-5 with TRBJ2-7; D perhaps matches TRBD2 (5 bases). Germline lookup yields CDR1 MNHEY and CDR2 SVGAGI. The CDR3 has 15 residues. Trimming pared 7 bases from V and 3 bases from J, leaving 19 bases between.

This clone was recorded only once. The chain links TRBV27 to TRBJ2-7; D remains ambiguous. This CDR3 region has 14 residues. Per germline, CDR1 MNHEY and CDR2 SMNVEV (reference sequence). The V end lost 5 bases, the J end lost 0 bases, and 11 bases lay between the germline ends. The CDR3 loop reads CASSPRRSSYEQYV. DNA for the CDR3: TGTGCCAGCAGTCCACGTCGGAGCTCCTACGAGCAGTACGTC.

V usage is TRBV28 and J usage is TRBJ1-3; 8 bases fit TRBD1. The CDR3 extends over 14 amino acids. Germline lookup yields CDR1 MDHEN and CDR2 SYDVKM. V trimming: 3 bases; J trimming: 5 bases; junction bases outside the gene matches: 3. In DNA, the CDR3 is TGTGCCAGCAGTTTCGGGACAGGTAGAAACACCATATATTTT. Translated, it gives CASSFGTGRNTIYF.

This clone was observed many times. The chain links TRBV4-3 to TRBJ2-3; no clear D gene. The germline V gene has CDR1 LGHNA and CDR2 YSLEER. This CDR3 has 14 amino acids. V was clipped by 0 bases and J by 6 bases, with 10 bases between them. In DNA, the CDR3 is TGCGCCAGCAGCCAAGATAGATCCGGGGATACGCAGTATTTT. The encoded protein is CASSQDRSGDTQYF.

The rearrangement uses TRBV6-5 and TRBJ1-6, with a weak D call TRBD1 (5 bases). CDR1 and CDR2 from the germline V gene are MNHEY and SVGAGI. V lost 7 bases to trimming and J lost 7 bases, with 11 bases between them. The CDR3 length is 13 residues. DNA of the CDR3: TGTGCCAGCACCACAGGCAGAAATTCACCCCTCCACTTT. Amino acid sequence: CASTTGRNSPLHF.

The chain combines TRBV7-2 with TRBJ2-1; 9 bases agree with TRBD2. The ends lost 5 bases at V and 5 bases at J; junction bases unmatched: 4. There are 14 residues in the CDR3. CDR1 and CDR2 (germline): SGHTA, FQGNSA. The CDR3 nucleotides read TGTGCCAGCAGCCCGGGGACTAGCCACAATGAGCAGTTCTTC. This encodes CASSPGTSHNEQFF. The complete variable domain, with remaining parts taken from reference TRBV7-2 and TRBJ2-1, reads GAGVSQSPSNKVTEKGKDVELRCDPISGHTALYWYRQSLGQGLEFLIYFQGNSAPDKSGLPSDRFSAERTGGSVSTLTIQRTQQEDSAVYLCASSPGTSHNEQFFGPGTRLTVL.

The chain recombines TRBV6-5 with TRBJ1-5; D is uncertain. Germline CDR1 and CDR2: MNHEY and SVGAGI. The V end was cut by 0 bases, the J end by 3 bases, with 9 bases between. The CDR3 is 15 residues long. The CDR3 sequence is CASSYSSGPNQPQHF. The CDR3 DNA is TGTGCCAGCAGTTACTCGTCTGGGCCCAATCAGCCCCAGCATTTT.

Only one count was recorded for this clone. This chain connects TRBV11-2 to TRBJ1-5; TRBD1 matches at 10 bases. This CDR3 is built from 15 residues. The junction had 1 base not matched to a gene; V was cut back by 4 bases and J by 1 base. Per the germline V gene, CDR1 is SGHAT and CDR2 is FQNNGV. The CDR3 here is CASSSGQGSNQPQHF. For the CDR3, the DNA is TGTGCCAGCAGCTCGGGACAGGGGAGCAATCAGCCCCAGCATTTT.

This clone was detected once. The CDR3, as DNA: TGTGCCAGCAGCCCCGGGGGAGGGGGCAATCAGCCCCAGCATTTT. Protein: CASSPGGGGNQPQHF. The chain links TRBV7-9 to TRBJ1-5, with D perhaps matching TRBD1 (5 bases). The CDR3 consists of 15 residues. The germline CDR1 and CDR2 sequences are SEHNR and FQNEAQ (reference sequence). Trimming took off 5 bases at V and 2 bases at J, with 13 bases between the two ends.

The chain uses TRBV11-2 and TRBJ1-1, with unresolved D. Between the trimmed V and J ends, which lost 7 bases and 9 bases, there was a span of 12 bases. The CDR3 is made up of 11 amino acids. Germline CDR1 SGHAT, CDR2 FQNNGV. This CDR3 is CASNPGPKAFF. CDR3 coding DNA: TGTGCCAGCAACCCGGGTCCTAAAGCTTTCTTT.

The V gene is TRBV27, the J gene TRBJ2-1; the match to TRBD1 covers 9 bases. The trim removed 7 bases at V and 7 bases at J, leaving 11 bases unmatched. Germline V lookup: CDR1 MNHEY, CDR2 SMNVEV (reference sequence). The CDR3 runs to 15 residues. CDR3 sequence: CASTPPGQGTNEQFF. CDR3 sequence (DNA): TGTGCCAGCACTCCCCCGGGACAGGGTACGAATGAGCAGTTCTTC.